This TCR beta chain was sequenced in a study of cytomegalovirus exposure and HLA in healthy donors. Study results and limitations: The study listed roughly 160 cytomegalovirus-associated TCR beta chains.

The germline V gene encodes CDR1 PRHDT and CDR2 FYEKMQ (reference sequence). The CDR3 covers 17 residues. V lost 3 bases to trimming and J lost 0 bases; unmatched junction nucleotides: 6. Amplification used 60 Vbeta primers and 13 Jbeta primers. Only in-frame clones appear in the TCRdb table, and some are missing; sequencing was by immunoSEQ multiplex PCR. The repertoire includes roughly 230,000 clones, 80% to 95% of them detected once, and roughly 1.6% sits in the top ten. About this clone itself: Its antigen is as yet unknown.

This sequence was found in a girl aged 2-15 years in good health and CMV-seronegative. The sequencing input was PBMCs. The chain employs TRBV13 and TRBJ2-7, with 12 bases matching TRBD2. DNA for the CDR3: TGTGCCAGCAGCTTCGGGACTAGCGGGCGTGGCTCCTACGAGCAGTACTTC. Protein product: CASSFGTSGRGSYEQYF.